A selection of T cell receptor beta chains follows, all from one sample in a study of shared clonotypes between healthy human individuals. Profiling relied on immunoSEQ multiplex PCR, and the TCRdb table lists in-frame clones only, not all of them. The sample gives over a million clones, around 97% of which show up once; about 1.2% is in the top ten. Sequencing was performed on naive CD4+ T cells sorted from blood. The receptors stem from a man younger than 40 in good health. CDR3s include the opening cysteine and the closing phenylalanine or tryptophan. D genes are given only for firm matches. Clone size is shown for a subset of rows, as once, few, many or a class of expanded clone.

NA | TRBD2 | TRBJ2-2 | TRBV4-2 | TGTGCCAGCAGCCGCACTAGCGGGCCCACCGGGGAGCTGTTTTTT | CASSRTSGPTGELFF
NA | NA | TRBJ1-5 | TRBV7-9 | TGTGCCAGCAGCTACTATAGCAATCAGCCCCAGCATTTT | CASSYYSNQPQHF
once | NA | TRBJ1-1 | TRBV6-1 | TGTGCCAGCAGCAGAGGGGTTTGGAACACTGAAGCTTTCTTT | CASSRGVWNTEAFF
NA | NA | TRBJ2-7 | TRBV16 | TGTGCCAGCAGCCAATCAAGAGGCCTTGGAGAGCAGTACTTC | CASSQSRGLGEQYF
NA | NA | TRBJ2-7 | TRBV21-1 | TGTGCCAGCAGCAGGCGGGACTTATTGCACGAGCAGTACTTC | CASSRRDLLHEQYF
NA | NA | TRBJ2-7 | TRBV5-1 | TGCGCCAGCAGCATAACCGGGGCCACCTACGAGCAGTACTTC | CASSITGATYEQYF
NA | NA | TRBJ2-5 | TRBV5-1 | TGCGCCGCCTCGAGGGATGGTCAAGAGACCCAGTACTTC | CAASRDGQETQYF
NA | NA | TRBJ1-2 | TRBV4-1 | TGCGCCAGCAGCCAAGTCCCAGAGAACTATGGCTACACCTTC | CASSQVPENYGYTF
NA | NA | TRBJ2-7 | TRBV29-1 | TGCAGCACAAAAGACAGCGCCTACGAGCAGTACTTC | CSTKDSAYEQYF
NA | NA | TRBJ2-5 | TRBV7-6 | TGTGCCAGCAGCTGGGGGAGGGAGACCCAGTACTTC | CASSWGRETQYF
NA | TRBD2 | TRBJ2-2 | TRBV16 | TGTGCCAGCAGCCAATCGAGGGCTAGCGGGAGAACCGGGGAGCTGTTTTTT | CASSQSRASGRTGELFF
NA | NA | TRBJ2-1 | TRBV6-1 | TGTGCCAGCAGCGGACACTTCTCCTCCTCCAATGAGCAGTTCTTC | CASSGHFSSSNEQFF
NA | NA | TRBJ2-2 | TRBV4-3 | TGCGCCAGCAGCCAGAAACAGGGAGGCGGGGAGCTGTTTTTT | CASSQKQGGGELFF
NA | NA | TRBJ1-5 | TRBV28 | TGTGCCAGCAGTTCCTTACGTTGGCAGCCCCAGCATTTT | CASSSLRWQPQHF
NA | NA | TRBJ1-1 | TRBV9 | TGTGCCAGCAGCGTAGGCGTGGGGGTGAACACTGAAGCTTTCTTT | CASSVGVGVNTEAFF
NA | TRBD2 | TRBJ2-7 | TRBV19 | TGTGCCAGTAGTATTCCTCAGGGAGGGGAGCAGTACTTC | CASSIPQGGEQYF
NA | TRBD1 | TRBJ2-5 | TRBV30 | TGTGCCTGGAGTCAAGGACAGGGGCAGACCCAGTACTTC | CAWSQGQGQTQYF
NA | TRBD1 | TRBJ2-5 | TRBV15 | TGTGCCACCAATGACAGGGTCCAAGAGACCCAGTACTTC | CATNDRVQETQYF
NA | NA | TRBJ1-2 | TRBV9 | TGTGCCAGCAGGCGTTTGTCAGCAGGCGATGGCTACACCTTC | CASRRLSAGDGYTF
NA | TRBD1 | TRBJ2-5 | TRBV5-1 | TGCGCCAGCAGCTGGGGACAGGGGGCGCGGAGGGAGACCCAGTACTTC | CASSWGQGARRETQYF
NA | NA | TRBJ2-3 | TRBV10-1 | TGCGCCAGCAGCACGGGTGATGAGGGAGATACGCAGTATTTT | CASSTGDEGDTQYF
once | NA | TRBJ2-3 | TRBV30 | TGTGCCTGGAGCCCCGGCGGGGTAGATACGCAGTATTTT | CAWSPGGVDTQYF
NA | NA | TRBJ2-5 | TRBV5-1 | TGCGCCAGCAGCTTCCTGGGGACTCCCGAAGAGACCCAGTACTTC | CASSFLGTPEETQYF
NA | NA | TRBJ1-1 | TRBV7-2 | TGTGCCAGCAGCCCCTACGATGGGAACACTGAAGCTTTCTTT | CASSPYDGNTEAFF
NA | TRBD1 | TRBJ2-2 | TRBV10-3 | TGTGCCATCAGCCCCCGGGACAGGGGTCGGACCGGGGAGCTGTTTTTT | CAISPRDRGRTGELFF
NA | NA | TRBJ2-2 | TRBV5-1 | TGCGCCAGCAGCTTCAACTCCCGTTCTAACGCCGGGGAGCTGTTTTTT | CASSFNSRSNAGELFF
once | NA | TRBJ2-7 | TRBV28 | TGTGCCAGCACCCAACCAGGGTCCAGAGTCTACGAGCAGTACTTC | CASTQPGSRVYEQYF
NA | NA | TRBJ2-3 | TRBV5-1 | TGCGCCAGCAGGATACAGGGGAGGGCGGATACGCAGTATTTT | CASRIQGRADTQYF
NA | NA | TRBJ2-1 | TRBV2 | TGTGCCAGCAGTGAAAGACTAGCAGGGGCCTACAATGAGCAGTTCTTC | CASSERLAGAYNEQFF
NA | NA | TRBJ2-1 | TRBV7-2 | TGTGCCAGCAGCTTAGGGGTGAATGAGCAGTTCTTC | CASSLGVNEQFF
NA | NA | TRBJ2-5 | TRBV7-9 | TGTGCCAGCAGTTCATACATGGGCCCAGAGACCCAGTACTTC | CASSSYMGPETQYF
NA | TRBD2 | TRBJ2-1 | TRBV5-4 | TGTGCCAGCAGCCCCTCCACTAGCGAAGAGCAGTTCTTC | CASSPSTSEEQFF
NA | NA | TRBJ2-7 | TRBV6-1 | TGTGCCAGCATAATTTCTGGGACGGTGACCTACGAGCAGTACTTC | CASIISGTVTYEQYF
NA | NA | TRBJ2-5 | TRBV7-2 | TGTGCCAGCAGCTTAGGGGGCGCTGGGGAGACCCAGTACTTC | CASSLGGAGETQYF
NA | NA | TRBJ2-2 | TRBV10-3 | TGTGCCATCAGAGAACTACAGGCAACCGGGGAGCTGTTTTTT | CAIRELQATGELFF
NA | NA | TRBJ2-7 | TRBV18 | TGTGCCAGCTCACCCCGCTCTGGGTTCCAAGCCGAGCGAGGCGAGCAGTACTTC | CASSPRSGFQAERGEQYF
NA | NA | TRBJ2-7 | TRBV18 | TGTGCCAGCTCACCCTTCACGAACTACGAGCAGTACTTC | CASSPFTNYEQYF
once | NA | TRBJ2-7 | TRBV9 | TGTGCCAGCAGCGTAGATGAGCGCCCCTACGAGCAGTACTTC | CASSVDERPYEQYF
NA | NA | TRBJ1-4 | TRBV29-1 | TGCAGCGTTGAGCAGGGGAACGGTGAAAAACTGTTTTTT | CSVEQGNGEKLFF
NA | TRBD1 | TRBJ2-3 | TRBV19 | TGTGCCAGTAGTATGGGAACGGGACAGGGAGGGACAGATACGCAGTATTTT | CASSMGTGQGGTDTQYF
NA | NA | TRBJ1-4 | TRBV10-3 | TGTGCCATCAGTGAGAACGTATTGGTAACTGAAAAACTGTTTTTT | CAISENVLVTEKLFF
NA | TRBD1 | TRBJ2-3 | TRBV11-3 | TGTGCCAGCAGCACTCGACAGGGAACAGATACGCAGTATTTT | CASSTRQGTDTQYF
NA | TRBD1 | TRBJ2-5 | TRBV27 | TGTGCCAGCGGGAACAGGGGAAAAGAGACCCAGTACTTC | CASGNRGKETQYF
NA | NA | TRBJ1-1 | TRBV6-6 | TGTGCCAGCGGCATAGACCGGACAGTTCCTGAAGCTTTCTTT | CASGIDRTVPEAFF
NA | TRBD2 | TRBJ2-1 | TRBV19 | TGTGCCAGCGATACCAGAGCGGGAGCAACCTACAATGAGCAGTTCTTC | CASDTRAGATYNEQFF
NA | TRBD1 | TRBJ1-3 | TRBV28 | TGTGCCAGCAGTTCCCCGGTCCCGGACAGGGGCGACACCATATATTTT | CASSSPVPDRGDTIYF
NA | NA | TRBJ2-7 | TRBV5-4 | TGTGCCAGCAGCTTAAATCCCTCCTCCTACGAGCAGTACTTC | CASSLNPSSYEQYF
few | NA | TRBJ1-5 | TRBV10-1 | TGCGCCAGCAGTGATGCGGGAAATCAGCCCCAGCATTTT | CASSDAGNQPQHF
once | TRBD1 | TRBJ1-3 | TRBV28 | TGTGCCAGCAGTTACGAAGGGACAGGGAGGAACACCATATATTTT | CASSYEGTGRNTIYF
NA | NA | TRBJ2-7 | TRBV29-1 | TGCAGCGTTTGGGGGGCGGGCCCTTACGAGCAGTACTTC | CSVWGAGPYEQYF
NA | NA | TRBJ2-7 | TRBV28 | TGTGCCAGCAGTTCCCGGTACGAGCAGTACTTC | CASSSRYEQYF
NA | NA | TRBJ2-3 | TRBV30 | TGTGCCTGGAGTCATACAGATACGCAGTATTTT | CAWSHTDTQYF
NA | TRBD2 | TRBJ2-7 | TRBV5-4 | TGTGCCACGATGACTAGCGCATCCTACGAGCAGTACTTC | CATMTSASYEQYF
NA | NA | TRBJ2-1 | TRBV20-1 | TGCAGTGTAGACGGTTGGGATGAGCAGTTCTTC | CSVDGWDEQFF
NA | TRBD2 | TRBJ2-7 | TRBV9 | TGTGCCAGCAGCGTAGGGGGGACTAGCGGGAGCGTCGGGTACGAGCAGTACTTC | CASSVGGTSGSVGYEQYF
NA | NA | TRBJ1-5 | TRBV2 | TGTGCCAGCAGTGTCCAAACAGAGTACCAGCCCCAGCATTTT | CASSVQTEYQPQHF
once | NA | TRBJ1-3 | TRBV9 | TGTGCCAGCAGCGTAGGGGTTCCTGGAAACACCATATATTTT | CASSVGVPGNTIYF
NA | NA | TRBJ1-3 | TRBV6-1 | TGTGCCAGCGGGGGGCCGGGAAACACCATATATTTT | CASGGPGNTIYF
once | TRBD1 | TRBJ2-7 | TRBV7-9 | TGTGCCAGCAGCTTAGTAACAGGGGGCTTCTACGAGCAGTACTTC | CASSLVTGGFYEQYF
NA | NA | TRBJ2-1 | TRBV18 | TGTGCCAGCTCACCCCGGGACACTACCTACAATGAGCAGTTCTTC | CASSPRDTTYNEQFF